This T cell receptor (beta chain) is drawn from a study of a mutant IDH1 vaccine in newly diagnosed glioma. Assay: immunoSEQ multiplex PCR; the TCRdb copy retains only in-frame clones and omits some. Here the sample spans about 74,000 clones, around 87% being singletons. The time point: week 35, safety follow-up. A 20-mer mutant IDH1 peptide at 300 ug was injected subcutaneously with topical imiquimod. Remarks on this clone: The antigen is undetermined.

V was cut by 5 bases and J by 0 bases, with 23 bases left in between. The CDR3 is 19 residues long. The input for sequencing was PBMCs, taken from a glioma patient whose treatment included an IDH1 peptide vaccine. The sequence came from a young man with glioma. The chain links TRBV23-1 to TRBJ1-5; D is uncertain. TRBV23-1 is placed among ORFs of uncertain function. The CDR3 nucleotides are TGCGCCAGCAGTTCCAGGTCGGGCACTCAGGACCATAGCAATCAGCCCCAGCATTTT. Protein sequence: CASSSRSGTQDHSNQPQHF.